The clone carrying this TCR beta chain showed up just a few times. The antigen is not known. What was sequenced were expressed TCRB transcripts, since all of the isolated RNA had been reverse transcribed. The assay was immunoSEQ multiplex PCR, and TCRdb's table has in-frame clones only and misses some. The sample lists about 300,000 clones, approximately 13% seen once, with about 0.015% in the top ten. This specimen belongs to a study of beta chain features in type 1 diabetes. The study's findings and limits: All four CD4+ subsets from Type 1 diabetes patients carried moderately but significantly shorter TCRB CDR3s. Patients showed naive, central memory and Treg TCRB repertoires that appeared more similar than those of healthy donors.

Sequenced: naive CD4+ T cells from blood. This TCR was sampled from a woman aged 18-29 years with type 1 diabetes.

CDR3 bases: TGTGCCAGCAGTCCGGGAAAGAAGGGCTATGGCTACACCTTC. Its protein is CASSPGKKGYGYTF. The chain carries TRBV28 and TRBJ1-2; D is uncertain. CDR3 length: 14 amino acids. V was pared by 5 bases and J by 4 bases, with 14 bases between. Germline V gives CDR1 MDHEN, CDR2 SYDVKM.